The source of this T cell receptor beta chain is a study of shared T cell receptors in the human thymus. Germline CDR1 is WNHNN and CDR2 is SYGVQD (reference sequence). The CDR3 spans 17 residues. The V segment lost 4 bases and the J segment 5 bases; nucleotides outside the gene matches: 13. The table came from immunoSEQ multiplex PCR; TCRdb's copy has only in-frame clones and leaves some out. Of 720,000 or so clones listed, approximately 83% are singletons. These data are also associated with another study on human thymus T cells. Per that paper: Corrective cardiac operations yielded the resected thymus tissue.

Sequencing was done on a sample of thymocytes. The source is a girl under three years old with a congenital heart defect. This chain connects TRBV10-1 to TRBJ1-3; the match to TRBD1 covers 8 bases. The CDR3 DNA reads as TGCGCCAGCAGTGTGCCCCCGGACAGGGAAGAGCGAAACACCATATATTTT. Protein sequence: CASSVPPDREERNTIYF.